This is a list of T cell receptor beta chains from one sample in a study of CD8+CD57+ T cells in acquired aplastic anemia. TCRdb reprocessed the reads via MiXCR and lists one record per CDR3 protein. The sample has some 190,000 distinct CDR3 sequences, roughly half seen once. Sequencing was performed on sorted CD4+, CD8+, or CD8+CD57+ T cells (not recorded which) from PBMCs. The source of these receptors is a human donor in good health. The CDR3 runs from the conserved cysteine through the conserved F or W. Each record gives: V gene, clone size, CDR3 protein. The size of a clone is reported for some rows only, either as once, few or many, or as a class for expanded clones.

TRBV20-1	.	CSAKILTGIYNEQFF
TRBV6-2/TRBV6-3	many	CASSDPNQPQHF
TRBV6-1	many	CASSGGPRYGYTF
TRBV14	many	CASSQGTRGDEQYF
TRBV20-1	many	CSALGGGDTEAFF
TRBV24-1	few	CATSLEGSKSEQFF
TRBV11-2	.	CASSSSPSGRRIDTQYF
TRBV9	many	CASSAGLRAYEQYF
TRBV30	.	CAWSVAGIGQETQYF
TRBV27	many	CASRRLAGYYEQYF
TRBV5-1	many	CASSLPTGGTDTQYF
TRBV24-1	.	CATSDLDGHREQFF
TRBV6-1	many	CASSVSAQETQYF
TRBV2	.	CASKSQGGNTGELFF
TRBV25-1	.	CASSEFGASSPYEQYF
TRBV19	few	CASSISVYNSPLHF
TRBV25-1	.	CASSVQGVTNTEAFF
TRBV19	many	CASSTTVSSYNEQFF
TRBV10-3	once	CATEGQGDTQYF
TRBV9	.	CASSVVLIGEQFF
TRBV12-3/TRBV12-4	.	CASSTQGAHYEQYF
TRBV28	.	CASTTRREVWDEQFF
TRBV6-4	.	CAVQDSLNEKLFF
TRBV7-8	many	CASSFLGLAGKYEQYF
TRBV29-1	.	CSSITGTNTEAFF
TRBV29-1	.	CSALSPGETQYF
TRBV19	many	CASREGQPNTEAFF
TRBV2	.	CASLLAGGNTGELFF
TRBV20-1	few	CSAKSGGPLGETQYF
TRBV20-1	.	CSARGPGTARNTIYF
TRBV10-3	.	CAISRDGSYEQYF
TRBV6-5	.	CASSYSTVGTEAFF
TRBV7-3	.	CASSLHDRDEQYF
TRBV7-9	many	CASSFTGLDQPQHF
TRBV5-1	.	CASQSDITEKLFF
TRBV5-4	many	CASSDQGSPNEKLFF
TRBV7-3	.	CASSLANAEQFF
TRBV29-1	few	CSVTGQGGYGYTF
TRBV19	many	CASRGISGSLGADTQYF
TRBV20-1	.	CSARESIGQGSNSPLHF
TRBV7-3	many	CASSLNAGGPYEQYF
TRBV20-1	.	CSAAGTGGSDTQYF
TRBV25-1	.	CASSQDPAGGYEQYF
TRBV24-1	.	CATSGVTGKNEQFF
TRBV5-4	many	CASSLERTDYEQYF
TRBV19	.	CASRGGGYTF
TRBV7-2	.	CASSLASGSGNTIYF
TRBV15	few	CATSTTGLGQYF
TRBV29-1	once	CSRVMNTEAFF
TRBV20-1	many	CSASEQFEQFF
TRBV6-1	many	CASRTVTDTQYF
TRBV12-5	many	CASGLPLRQDLGETQYF
TRBV3-1	many	CASSQGGQGRWSPLHF
TRBV14	.	CASSQFAGGTDTQYF
TRBV5-1	many	CASRIRVGGANGNEQFF
TRBV5-1	.	CASSLAVSTGELFF
TRBV29-1	.	CSVATLGTGELFF
TRBV20-1	.	CSARSAAYEQYF
TRBV9	many	CASSATGAGELFF
TRBV2	.	CASRGQSSYEQYF